The 32 T cell receptor beta chains reported below all come from one sample, sequenced in a study of TIL therapy for anti-PD-1-resistant metastatic lung cancer. This sample's time point: pre-treatment sample, taken before nivolumab and TIL therapy. The tumor samples were excised metastases, mostly pleural nodules or supraclavicular lymph nodes. The immunoSEQ assay was v3. The repertoire was sequenced with immunoSEQ multiplex PCR; TCRdb's copy has only in-frame clones and lacks some. The table records 7,000 to 8,000 clones, about 61% of them present only once. The specimen was tumor tissue, collected at baseline. These receptors were collected from a person between 25 and 80 years old with non-small cell lung cancer.

The chain uses TRBV5-1 and TRBJ1-1; tentative D call: TRBD1 (5 bases). The CDR3 spans 12 residues. V gave up 2 bases and J gave up 5 bases, with 7 bases separating them. Per the germline V gene, CDR1 is SGHRS and CDR2 is YFSETQ. This CDR3 is CASSFSGTEAFF. The CDR3 DNA sequence: TGCGCCAGCAGCTTTTCAGGGACTGAAGCTTTCTTT. The full variable domain, completed using reference TRBV5-1 and TRBJ1-1, is KAGVTQTPRYLIKTRGQQVTLSCSPISGHRSVSWYQQTPGQGLQFLFEYFSETQRNKGNFPGRFSGRQFSNSRSEMNVSTLELGDSALYLCASSFSGTEAFFGQGTRLTVV.

Comments on this clone: The junction shows a germline mismatch at one end, possibly a read error. The genes are TRBV4-1 and TRBJ2-3; D is possibly TRBD2 (5 bases). CDR1 is MGHRA, CDR2 YSYEKL, per germline. The CDR3 is made up of 13 amino acids. CDR3 coding DNA: TGCGCCAGCAGCCAAGCTAGGGTAGGGAGTCTGGATTTT. Its protein product is CASSQARVGSLDF.

The chain carries TRBV7-2 and TRBJ1-1; possibly TRBD1 for D (6 bases). Germline assignment: CDR1 SGHTA and CDR2 FQGNSA. Trimming removed 4 bases at V and 7 bases at J, with 16 bases between. CDR3 length: 14 residues. As DNA, the CDR3 is TGTGCCAGCAGCTCGTTTCCCGGGACACGTGAAGCTTTCTTT. It is translated as CASSSFPGTREAFF.

This chain's CDR3 is CASSDETGRGDNEQFF. The CDR3 nucleotides are TGTGCCAGCAGTGATGAGACCGGGAGAGGGGACAATGAGCAGTTCTTC. This chain links TRBV6-1 with TRBJ2-1, with a tentative D call TRBD2 (6 bases). Germline V CDR1 and CDR2: MNHNS, SASEGT. This CDR3 spans 16 amino acids. Trimming took 3 bases from V and 5 from J, leaving 17 bases between them.

The chain is built from TRBV28 and TRBJ1-6; D perhaps matches TRBD1 (5 bases). Germline CDR1 and CDR2: MDHEN and SYDVKM. This CDR3 contains 15 residues. Deletions cut 2 bases from V and 5 bases from J, with 10 bases between. For the CDR3, the DNA is TGTGCCAGCAGTTTACCAGGGAATCATAATTCACCCCTCCACTTT. Translated, it gives CASSLPGNHNSPLHF.

This clone has a single count. The chain employs TRBV7-2 and TRBJ2-3, with D uncertain. Germline CDR1 and CDR2: SGHTA and FQGNSA. V lost 6 bases to trimming and J lost 6 bases, with 10 bases between them. The CDR3 is 12 residues long. The CDR3 loop is CASSFSRDTQYF. In nucleotides, the CDR3 is TGTGCCAGCAGTTTTAGCAGGGATACGCAGTATTTT.

This clone ranks as large. This chain links TRBV27 with TRBJ1-2, with D hard to call. In germline, CDR1 is MNHEY, CDR2 SMNVEV (reference sequence). The CDR3 contains 13 residues. V gave up 2 bases and J gave up 6 bases, with 10 bases separating them. This CDR3 is CASSLGHEDGYTF. As DNA, the CDR3 is TGTGCCAGCAGTTTAGGGCACGAGGATGGCTACACCTTC.

The genes are TRBV3-1 (or the pseudogene TRBV3-2) and TRBJ1-6; D is uncertain. Trimming left V 3 bases short and J 9 bases short, with 12 bases between. Germline V gene sequence: CDR1 LGHDT, CDR2 YNNKEL (reference sequence). This CDR3 spans 14 amino acids. DNA for the CDR3: TGTGCCAGCAGCCAGGGCCGACTGAGTTCACCCCTCCACTTT. It codes for CASSQGRLSSPLHF.

This sequence joins TRBV11-2 and TRBJ2-2, with D possibly TRBD2 on 6 matching bases. CDR1 SGHAT and CDR2 FQNNGV come from the germline V gene. The CDR3 is 16 amino acids. The V end was cut by 2 bases, the J end by 0 bases, with 10 bases between. Written as DNA, the CDR3 is TGTGCCAGCAGCTTAATGCGGGGTTCGAACACCGGGGAGCTGTTTTTT. Translated: CASSLMRGSNTGELFF.

V gene TRBV5-5 combines with J gene TRBJ2-7; possibly TRBD1 for D (6 bases). V gave up 3 bases and J gave up 4 bases, with 14 bases separating them. This CDR3 is 14 amino acids long. Looked up from germline, CDR1 is SGHKS and CDR2 is YYEKEE (reference sequence). DNA of the CDR3: TGTGCCAGCAGCTCGGACAGCCGCAGTTACGAGCAGTACTTC. This encodes CASSSDSRSYEQYF.

V gene TRBV5-1 combines with J gene TRBJ2-1; possibly TRBD1 or TRBD2 for D (5 bases each). In germline, CDR1 is SGHRS, CDR2 YFSETQ. V was cut by 9 bases and J by 1 base, with 14 bases left in between. The CDR3 has 14 amino acids. The CDR3 spells CATSPEGSYNEQFF. CDR3 bases: TGCGCCACCTCCCCAGAGGGGTCCTACAATGAGCAGTTCTTC.

The chain has TRBV6-6 and TRBJ1-1; 7 bases align to TRBD1. The CDR3 totals 15 residues. The J segment lost 0 bases and the V segment lost 5 bases, leaving 6 bases of the junction unmatched. The germline gives CDR1 MNHNY, CDR2 SVGAGI (reference sequence). CDR3 sequence: CASSTWDSLNTEAFF. The CDR3 nucleotides are TGTGCCAGCAGTACATGGGACAGCTTGAACACTGAAGCTTTCTTT.

The V call is TRBV18, the J call TRBJ2-7; TRBD1 might be the D (5 bases). The germline gives CDR1 KGHSH, CDR2 LQKENI. The CDR3 has 15 residues. The V end lost 1 base, the J end lost 1 base, and 11 bases lay between the germline ends. The CDR3 region is CASSPRKDTSYEQYF. CDR3 nucleotide sequence: TGTGCCAGCTCACCACGTAAGGACACTTCCTACGAGCAGTACTTC.

A few counts support this clone. V is TRBV4-1 and J is TRBJ1-5; D call uncertain. CDR3 size: 14 residues. Germline CDR1 and CDR2: MGHRA and YSYEKL. V lost 3 bases to trimming and J lost 4 bases, with 10 bases between them. The CDR3 DNA sequence: TGCGCCAGCAGCCAGGGGAATTGGAATCAGCCCCAGCATTTT. This translates into CASSQGNWNQPQHF.

The J gene is TRBJ2-3, the V gene TRBV19; D is undetermined. The V gene's germline CDR1 is LNHDA and CDR2 SQIVND (reference sequence). The germline V and J ends were trimmed by 3 bases and 0 bases, with 7 bases remaining between them. This CDR3 comprises 14 residues. The CDR3 sequence: CASSIFASTDTQYF. The CDR3 DNA reads as TGTGCCAGTAGTATTTTCGCTAGCACAGATACGCAGTATTTT.

The chain uses TRBV5-6 and TRBJ1-5, with TRBD1 matching 9 bases. From germline, CDR1 is SGHDT and CDR2 YYEEEE. V lost 2 bases and J lost 5; bases outside the gene matches: 5. The CDR3 consists of 15 residues. For the CDR3, the DNA is TGTGCCAGCAGCTTCCTGGACAGGGGAGATCAGCCCCAGCATTTT. Amino acids: CASSFLDRGDQPQHF.

This chain uses TRBV18 with TRBJ1-1; TRBD1 might be the D (6 bases). The CDR3 covers 16 residues. Trimming removed 2 bases from V and 1 base from J, with 14 bases in between. Germline values: CDR1 KGHSH, CDR2 LQKENI. CDR3 region: CASSPKQGLGNTEAFF. In nucleotides, the CDR3 is TGTGCCAGCTCACCAAAACAGGGACTGGGGAACACTGAAGCTTTCTTT.

This clone was picked up a small number of times. V is TRBV30 and J is TRBJ1-4; no clear D. Germline CDR1 GTSNPN, CDR2 SVGIG (reference sequence). This CDR3 has 12 amino acids. Between the trimmed V and J ends, which lost 0 bases and 10 bases, there was a span of 9 bases. The CDR3 nucleotides read TGTGCCTGGAGTGTACGTACCGGAAAACTGTTTTTT. Protein product: CAWSVRTGKLFF.

V usage is TRBV10-2 and J usage is TRBJ2-3, with TRBD2 as a possible D gene (6 bases). V dropped 5 bases and J dropped 1 base, with 16 bases sitting between them. The germline V gene has CDR1 WSHSY and CDR2 SAAADI. The CDR3 loop spans 16 amino acids. The CDR3 coding sequence is TGCGCCAGCAGTCCCGGGTTGGGGGGTGGCACAGATACGCAGTATTTT. Residues: CASSPGLGGGTDTQYF.

V usage is TRBV7-8 and J usage is TRBJ2-5; D uncertain. Trimming took off 5 bases at V and 5 bases at J, with 6 bases between the two ends. CDR1 SGHVS and CDR2 FQNEAQ come from the germline V gene. The CDR3 is 11 residues long. The CDR3 is CASSVAETQYF. CDR3 nucleotide sequence: TGTGCCAGCAGCGTGGCGGAGACCCAGTACTTC.

This clone appeared a few times. The chain employs TRBV2 and TRBJ2-2, with unresolved D. This CDR3 comprises 13 residues. V lost 7 bases and J 6 bases, leaving 12 bases between the germline ends. Germline V lookup: CDR1 SNHLY, CDR2 FYNNEI. CDR3: CASTGSRSGELFF. CDR3 coding DNA: TGTGCCAGCACCGGAAGTCGGTCCGGGGAGCTGTTTTTT. Variable domain in full (rest from reference TRBV2 and TRBJ2-2): EPEVTQTPSHQVTQMGQEVILRCVPISNHLYFYWYRQILGQKVEFLVSFYNNEISEKSEIFDDQFSVERPDGSNFTLKIRSTKLEDSAMYFCASTGSRSGELFFGEGSRLTVL.

The V and J genes are TRBV10-2 and TRBJ1-2; D is perhaps TRBD1 (6 bases). In germline, CDR1 is WSHSY, CDR2 SAAADI. CDR3 length: 14 amino acids. V lost 6 bases and J lost 3, with 14 bases in between. The CDR3 DNA is TGCGCCAGCAGCCCCTTCGACAGGCACTATGGCTACACCTTC. The encoded protein is CASSPFDRHYGYTF.

This chain connects TRBV9 to TRBJ1-2; perhaps TRBD1 as D (5 bases). Germline CDR1 is SGDLS and CDR2 is YYNGEE. This CDR3 has 18 amino acids. Between the trimmed V and J ends, which lost 4 bases and 3 bases, there was a span of 25 bases. CDR3 DNA: TGTGCCAGCAGCCTGACACTCTCGAGCGGGACGCCCGACTATGGCTACACCTTC. Protein: CASSLTLSSGTPDYGYTF.

This clone has only a few counts. The V and J genes are TRBV27 and TRBJ2-2; a weak D match, TRBD1 (5 bases). V gave up 8 bases and J gave up 0 bases, with 10 bases separating them. CDR3 size: 14 residues. CDR1 is MNHEY and CDR2 is SMNVEV in the germline V gene (reference sequence). The CDR3 region is CASRRQPNTGELFF. The CDR3 bases are TGTGCCAGCCGAAGACAGCCGAACACCGGGGAGCTGTTTTTT.

The chain is built from TRBV12-3 or TRBV12-4 and TRBJ2-7; D may be TRBD1 (5 bases). The CDR3 totals 12 residues. Trimming took 8 bases from V and 3 from J, leaving 11 bases between them. CDR3 region: CASGRDRYEQYF. CDR3 coding DNA: TGTGCCAGCGGCAGGGATCGCTACGAGCAGTACTTC.

By proportion, this clone is medium-sized. This sequence joins TRBV4-2 and TRBJ2-1; no clear D gene. Germline assignment: CDR1 LGHNA and CDR2 YNFKEQ. This CDR3 contains 12 residues. Between the trimmed V and J ends, which lost 1 base and 8 bases, there was a span of 6 bases. CDR3 DNA: TGTGCCAGCAGCCAAGGAGGATATGAGCAGTTCTTC. It yields the protein CASSQGGYEQFF.

The chain uses TRBV15 and TRBJ2-7; D call uncertain. CDR3 length equals 13 residues. The V gene lost 0 bases and the J gene lost 7 bases, with 10 bases spanning the gap. Germline lookup yields CDR1 LNHNV and CDR2 YYDKDF (reference sequence). CDR3 in amino acids: CATSRDRLREQYF. The CDR3 DNA follows: TGTGCCACCAGCAGAGACCGCTTGAGGGAGCAGTACTTC.

This chain uses TRBV9 with TRBJ1-4; 8 bases are a match to TRBD1. Germline CDR1 and CDR2: SGDLS and YYNGEE. This CDR3 has 15 amino acids. Unmatched junction bases numbered 14, after V lost 8 bases and J lost 8 bases. The CDR3 DNA sequence: TGTGCCAGGACCAGGGGGCTTAGAGTAGCGGAAAAACTGTTTTTT. Amino acids: CARTRGLRVAEKLFF.

Only one count was recorded for this clone. This sequence joins TRBV5-1 and TRBJ1-3; 10 bases are shared with TRBD1. Trimming removed 2 bases from V and 2 bases from J; junction bases left unmatched: 4. The CDR3 is 16 residues long. In germline, CDR1 is SGHRS, CDR2 YFSETQ. Here the CDR3 reads CASSLAGTGAGNTIYF. The CDR3 DNA follows: TGCGCCAGCAGCTTAGCCGGGACAGGGGCTGGAAACACCATATATTTT.

The rearrangement uses TRBV5-5 and TRBJ1-4; D remains unclear. The germline V gene encodes CDR1 SGHKS and CDR2 YYEKEE (reference sequence). Trimming removed 0 bases at V and 0 bases at J, with 12 bases between. The CDR3 extends over 17 amino acids. The CDR3 DNA is TGTGCCAGCAGCTTGGAACGGCCGGGCACAACTAATGAAAAACTGTTTTTT. This sequence encodes CASSLERPGTTNEKLFF. Drawing the rest from reference TRBV5-5 and TRBJ1-4, the complete variable domain is DAGVTQSPTHLIKTRGQQVTLRCSPISGHKSVSWYQQVLGQGPQFIFQYYEKEERGRGNFPDRFSARQFPNYSSELNVNALLLGDSALYLCASSLERPGTTNEKLFFGSGTQLSVL.

The chain carries TRBV19 and TRBJ2-2; TRBD1 might be the D (7 bases). V was cut by 3 bases and J by 9 bases, with 17 bases left in between. This CDR3 region has 15 residues. Per germline, CDR1 LNHDA and CDR2 SQIVND (reference sequence). The CDR3 here is CASSIGQGGVRELFF. CDR3 nucleotide sequence: TGTGCCAGTAGTATCGGGCAGGGGGGTGTGAGGGAGCTGTTTTTT.

The rearrangement uses TRBV19 and TRBJ1-5, with D tentatively TRBD1 (5 bases). This CDR3 is built from 16 residues. The germline gives CDR1 LNHDA, CDR2 SQIVND (reference sequence). The ends were cut back, 3 bases at V and 3 bases at J, with 15 bases in the middle. The CDR3 spells CASSMSGRLTNQPQHF. Here the CDR3 DNA reads TGTGCCAGTAGTATGTCGGGACGCCTAACCAATCAGCCCCAGCATTTT.